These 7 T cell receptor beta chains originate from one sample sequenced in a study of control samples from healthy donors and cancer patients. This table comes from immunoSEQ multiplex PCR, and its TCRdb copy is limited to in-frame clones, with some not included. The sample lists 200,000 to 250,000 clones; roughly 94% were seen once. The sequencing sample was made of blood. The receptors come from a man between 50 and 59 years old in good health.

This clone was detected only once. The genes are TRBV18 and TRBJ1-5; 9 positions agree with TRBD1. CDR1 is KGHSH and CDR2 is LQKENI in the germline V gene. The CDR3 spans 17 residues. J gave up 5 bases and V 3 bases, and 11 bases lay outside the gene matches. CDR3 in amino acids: CASSPYFGTGTDQPQHF. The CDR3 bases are TGTGCCAGCTCACCTTACTTCGGGACAGGGACGGATCAGCCCCAGCATTTT.

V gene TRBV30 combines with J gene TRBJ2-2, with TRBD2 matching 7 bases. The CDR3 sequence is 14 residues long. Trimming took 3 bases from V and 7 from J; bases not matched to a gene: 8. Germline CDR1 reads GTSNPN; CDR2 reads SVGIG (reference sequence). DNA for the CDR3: TGTGCCTGGAGGGCCTCGGGGGGAATCGGGGAGCTGTTTTTT. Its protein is CAWRASGGIGELFF.

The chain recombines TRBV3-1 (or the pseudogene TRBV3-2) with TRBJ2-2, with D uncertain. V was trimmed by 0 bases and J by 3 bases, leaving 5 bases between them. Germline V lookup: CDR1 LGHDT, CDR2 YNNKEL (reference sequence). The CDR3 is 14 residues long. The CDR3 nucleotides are TGTGCCAGCAGCCAAGACACCGACACCGGGGAGCTGTTTTTT. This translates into CASSQDTDTGELFF.

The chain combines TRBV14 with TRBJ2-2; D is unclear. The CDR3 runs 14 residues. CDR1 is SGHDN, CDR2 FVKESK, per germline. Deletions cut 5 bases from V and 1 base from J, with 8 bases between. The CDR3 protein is CASSYRQNTGELFF. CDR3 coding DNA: TGTGCCAGCAGCTACCGACAGAACACCGGGGAGCTGTTTTTT.

The CDR3 here is CVCPGGGGEQYV. Here the CDR3 DNA reads TGTGTCTGCCCCGGGGGGGGAGGGGAGCAGTACGTC. The chain employs TRBV27 and TRBJ2-7, with 8 bases fitting TRBD2. This CDR3 is 12 amino acids long. CDR1 and CDR2 (germline): MNHEY, SMNVEV (reference sequence).

In nucleotides, the CDR3 is TGTGCCAGCAGTGACGCTAGCGGATCCTACGAGCAGTACGTC. It specifies CASSDASGSYEQYV. The genes are TRBV2 and TRBJ2-7; 7 bases are a match to TRBD2. From germline, CDR1 is SNHLY and CDR2 FYNNEI. The ends lost 3 bases at V and 1 base at J; junction bases unmatched: 3. The CDR3 is made up of 14 amino acids.

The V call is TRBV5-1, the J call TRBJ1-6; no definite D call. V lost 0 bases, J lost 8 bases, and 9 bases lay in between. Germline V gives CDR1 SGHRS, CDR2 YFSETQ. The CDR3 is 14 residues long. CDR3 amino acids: CASSLEGWDSPLHF. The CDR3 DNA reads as TGCGCCAGCAGCTTGGAGGGATGGGATTCACCCCTCCACTTT.